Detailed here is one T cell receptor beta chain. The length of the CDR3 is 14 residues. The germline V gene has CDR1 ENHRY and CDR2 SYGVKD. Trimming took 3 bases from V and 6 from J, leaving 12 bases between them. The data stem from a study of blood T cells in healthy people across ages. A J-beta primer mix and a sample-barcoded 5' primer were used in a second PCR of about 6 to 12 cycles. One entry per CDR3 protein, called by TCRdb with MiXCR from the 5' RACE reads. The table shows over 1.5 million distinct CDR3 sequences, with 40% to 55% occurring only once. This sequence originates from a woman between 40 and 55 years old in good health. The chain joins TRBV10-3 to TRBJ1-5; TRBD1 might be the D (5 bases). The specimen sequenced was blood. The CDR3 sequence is CAISDWGEGQPQHF. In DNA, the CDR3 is TGTGCCATCAGTGATTGGGGGGAGGGTCAGCCCCAGCATTTT.